Included here is one TCR beta chain sequence, with context. Antigen specificity is unknown. This specimen belongs to a study of cytomegalovirus exposure and HLA in healthy donors. Notes on the study in general: It was confirmed in vitro that three of the CMV-associated chains were specific for CMV antigens.

The approximately 120-subject validation cohort, separate from the 666-subject first cohort, included the donors. Sequenced by immunoSEQ multiplex PCR; TCRdb stores in-frame clones only, minus some. The data hold some 140,000 clones, with 75% to 90% observed a single time. The V gene end was trimmed by 3 bases and the J gene end by 5 bases; junction bases not matched to a gene: 4. The CDR3 spans 14 residues. Germline V gene lookup returns CDR1 GTSNPN and CDR2 SVGIG (reference sequence). The receptor was derived from a woman under 30 in good health and CMV-seropositive. The V and J genes are TRBV30 and TRBJ2-2, with 9 positions matching TRBD1. The specimen sequenced was PBMCs. CDR3 sequence: CAWRGQGRTGELFF. The CDR3 nucleotides are TGTGCCTGGAGGGGACAGGGAAGGACCGGGGAGCTGTTTTTT.